The 22 T cell receptor beta chains listed next were all sequenced from one sample in a study of T-cell memory formation after mild COVID-19. MiXCR was run by TCRdb on the 5' RACE reads, yielding one entry per CDR3 protein. The table shows approximately 300,000 distinct CDR3 sequences, with 15% to 20% occurring only once. Material: PBMCs or a T cell subset sorted from them (not recorded which). The source of these receptors is a man in his late teens or twenties who had mild COVID-19 (a few samples of this study predate the infection). Cell type and time point are not known.

The J gene is TRBJ2-7, the V gene TRBV5-6; D not certain. The CDR3 runs 12 residues. CDR1 is SGHDT, CDR2 YYEEEE, per germline. The V end lost 4 bases, the J end lost 0 bases, and 5 bases lay between the germline ends. CDR3 residues: CASSTSSYEQYV. The CDR3 region has the DNA TGTGCCAGCAGCACGAGCTCCTACGAGCAGTACGTC.

The chain recombines TRBV7-9 with TRBJ1-1, with a weak D call TRBD1 (5 bases). V lost 5 bases to trimming and J lost 0 bases, with 19 bases between them. In germline, CDR1 is SEHNR, CDR2 FQNEAQ (reference sequence). CDR3 length equals 17 residues. CDR3 coding DNA: TGTGCCAGCAGCGCCGGGACCCTTGTCAACCTGAACACTGAAGCTTTCTTT. Amino acids: CASSAGTLVNLNTEAFF.

This clonotype has a handful of counts. The J gene is TRBJ2-2, the V gene TRBV6-5, with 10 bases lining up with TRBD1. This CDR3 region has 16 residues. V lost 0 bases and J lost 5; bases outside the gene matches: 3. Germline-derived CDR1 and CDR2 are MNHEY and SVGAGI. This chain's CDR3 is CASSYSDRGLTGELFF. In DNA, the CDR3 is TGTGCCAGCAGTTACTCCGACAGGGGGCTAACCGGGGAGCTGTTTTTT.

In this sample, this clonotype turned up a few times. This rearrangement joins TRBV27 to TRBJ2-3; no definite D call. This CDR3 spans 14 amino acids. In germline, CDR1 is MNHEY, CDR2 SMNVEV (reference sequence). The V end lost 5 bases, the J end lost 2 bases, and 11 bases lay between the germline ends. The CDR3 is CASSASIYTDTQYF. The CDR3 nucleotides read TGTGCCAGCAGTGCGTCCATTTACACAGATACGCAGTATTTT.

This rearrangement joins TRBV7-3 to TRBJ1-2; D gene uncertain. The ends were cut back, 0 bases at V and 8 bases at J, with 19 bases in the middle. This CDR3 contains 16 residues. CDR1 is SGHTA, CDR2 FQGTGA, per germline. As DNA, the CDR3 is TGTGCCAGCAGCTTAACAGAAAACAGAGACGTCTCCGGCTACACCTTC. Protein product: CASSLTENRDVSGYTF.

The V call is TRBV19, the J call TRBJ2-7, with D tentatively TRBD1 (6 bases). Trimming took off 1 base at V and 2 bases at J, with 12 bases between the two ends. This CDR3 comprises 15 residues. The germline CDR1 and CDR2 sequences are LNHDA and SQIVND (reference sequence). CDR3 sequence: CASSIAQGKAYEQYF. The CDR3 DNA is TGTGCCAGTAGTATAGCGCAGGGGAAAGCCTACGAGCAGTACTTC.

This clonotype occurred a few times. V usage is TRBV29-1 and J usage is TRBJ1-2, with D unclear. From germline, CDR1 is SQVTM and CDR2 ANQGSEA. V was pared by 7 bases and J by 8 bases, with 17 bases between. This CDR3 has 12 residues. Written as DNA, the CDR3 is TGCAGCGCCGCGACAAAGGTTGGAGGCTACACCTTC. Translated, it gives CSAATKVGGYTF. Drawing the rest from reference TRBV29-1 and TRBJ1-2, the complete variable domain is SAVISQKPSRDICQRGTSLTIQCQVDSQVTMMFWYRQQPGQSLTLIATANQGSEATYESGFVIDKFPISRPNLTFSTLTVSNMSPEDSSIYLCSAATKVGGYTFGSGTRLTVV.

In its sample, this clonotype was seen a few times. This chain uses TRBV28 with TRBJ2-1; the D is unclear. CDR1 and CDR2 (germline): MDHEN, SYDVKM. The CDR3 length is 14 residues. Deletions cut 7 bases from V and 4 bases from J, with 14 bases between. The CDR3 region is CASNRGFGYNEQFF. CDR3 nucleotide sequence: TGTGCCAGCAATCGAGGCTTCGGGTACAATGAGCAGTTCTTC.

A few counts support this clonotype. The J gene is TRBJ2-5, the V gene TRBV27, with a tentative D call TRBD2 (7 bases). Germline lookup yields CDR1 MNHEY and CDR2 SMNVEV (reference sequence). CDR3 length: 16 residues. Trimming pared 6 bases from V and 2 bases from J, leaving 19 bases between. CDR3 DNA: TGTGCCAGCAGCCCGGTAGTGGCGGGGGCACAAGAGACCCAGTACTTC. Translation: CASSPVVAGAQETQYF.

There are many counts of this clonotype. The rearrangement links TRBV20-1 to TRBJ2-1; D is undetermined. CDR1 and CDR2 from the germline V gene are DFQATT and SNEGSKA (reference sequence). This CDR3 region has 11 residues. V gave up 5 bases and J gave up 3 bases, with 5 bases separating them. CDR3 DNA: TGCAGTGCTTATTACTACAATGAGCAGTTCTTC. This encodes CSAYYYNEQFF.

The chain employs TRBV20-1 and TRBJ2-7; 7 bases map to TRBD2. V shed 6 bases and J 0 bases; nucleotides not matched to a gene: 2. The CDR3 spans 12 residues. Looked up from germline, CDR1 is DFQATT and CDR2 is SNEGSKA (reference sequence). This CDR3 reads CSAGTISYEQYF. CDR3 coding DNA: TGCAGTGCCGGGACTATCTCCTACGAGCAGTACTTC.

The CDR3 sequence is CASSQDLDSGGGRLETQYF. In DNA, the CDR3 is TGTGCCAGCAGCCAAGATCTCGATAGCGGGGGGGGGCGCTTGGAGACCCAGTACTTC. The chain is built from TRBV4-2 and TRBJ2-5; the match to TRBD2 covers 11 bases. The CDR3 runs 19 residues. Unmatched junction bases numbered 14, after V lost 0 bases and J lost 5 bases. From germline, CDR1 is LGHNA and CDR2 YNFKEQ.

This clonotype has only a few counts. This chain links TRBV9 with TRBJ1-1; no reliable D call. The V gene's germline CDR1 is SGDLS and CDR2 YYNGEE. The ends were cut back, 0 bases at V and 3 bases at J, with 6 bases in the middle. The CDR3 extends over 13 amino acids. The CDR3 sequence: CASSVEVHTEAFF. The CDR3 DNA follows: TGTGCCAGCAGCGTAGAAGTGCACACTGAAGCTTTCTTT.

This clonotype was seen just once. CDR3 residues: CASSQDPGHGQYF. The CDR3 coding sequence is TGCGCCAGCAGCCAAGACCCGGGTCATGGGCAGTACTTC. The rearrangement uses TRBV4-3 and TRBJ2-7; no definite D call. CDR1 and CDR2 (germline): LGHNA, YSLEER. The CDR3 is 13 amino acids. With 0 bases removed from V and 9 bases from J, the gap between germline ends came to 12 bases.

The chain couples TRBV7-2 to TRBJ1-5; 10 nucleotides line up with TRBD1. This CDR3 region has 14 residues. The germline gives CDR1 SGHTA, CDR2 FQGNSA. The V segment lost 4 bases and the J segment 5 bases; nucleotides outside the gene matches: 2. The CDR3 sequence: CASSSGQGHQPQHF. DNA of the CDR3: TGTGCCAGCAGCTCGGGACAGGGGCATCAGCCCCAGCATTTT.

This clonotype was detected only a few times. The genes are TRBV24-1 and TRBJ2-3; the match to TRBD1 covers 12 bases. This CDR3 contains 17 residues. The V segment lost 3 bases and the J segment 4 bases; nucleotides outside the gene matches: 7. CDR1 is KGHDR, CDR2 SFDVKD, per germline. CDR3 sequence reads: CATSDTSGTGGADTQYF. CDR3 bases: TGTGCCACCAGTGATACGTCCGGGACAGGGGGCGCAGATACGCAGTATTTT.

The genes are TRBV4-1 and TRBJ2-2, with 7 bases identical to TRBD2. CDR3 size: 15 residues. Per the germline V gene, CDR1 is MGHRA and CDR2 is YSYEKL. Trimming cost V 1 base and J 6 bases; bases outside gene matches: 5. CDR3 loop: CASSQVGGRAGELFF. The CDR3 DNA reads as TGCGCCAGCAGCCAAGTCGGGGGGAGGGCCGGGGAGCTGTTTTTT.

The chain has TRBV5-1 and TRBJ2-5; TRBD1 might be the D (6 bases). Germline CDR1 is SGHRS and CDR2 is YFSETQ. The CDR3 has 15 amino acids. V lost 1 base to trimming and J lost 5 bases, with 15 bases between them. The CDR3 region has the DNA TGCGCCAGCAGCTTGTTAACAGGGTGGGCGGAGACCCAGTACTTC. Its translation is CASSLLTGWAETQYF.

The chain has TRBV4-2 and TRBJ2-3, with 9 bases identical to TRBD1. The CDR3 consists of 15 residues. Germline CDR1 LGHNA, CDR2 YNFKEQ. Unmatched junction bases numbered 5, after V lost 3 bases and J lost 4 bases. The DNA of the CDR3 is TGTGCCAGCAGCCATGGACAGGGGCCGGCAGATACGCAGTATTTT. This codes for CASSHGQGPADTQYF.

This clonotype showed up just a few times. The V and J genes are TRBV7-9 and TRBJ2-7; D gene unclear. This CDR3 has 13 amino acids. V lost 5 bases and J lost 3, with 11 bases in between. Germline V gene data show CDR1 as SEHNR and CDR2 as FQNEAQ (reference sequence). The CDR3 sequence is CASSDGRNYEQYV. The DNA of the CDR3 is TGTGCCAGCAGCGACGGCCGGAACTACGAGCAGTACGTC.

V is TRBV9 and J is TRBJ2-5, with D possibly being TRBD1 (5 bases). The V gene's germline CDR1 is SGDLS and CDR2 YYNGEE. With 0 bases removed from V and 3 bases from J, the gap between germline ends came to 6 bases. The CDR3 length is 13 residues. Here the CDR3 reads CASSVGQKETQYF. DNA of the CDR3: TGTGCCAGCAGCGTAGGACAGAAAGAGACCCAGTACTTC.

V gene TRBV4-1 combines with J gene TRBJ2-2; 7 positions agree with TRBD1. V trimming: 1 base; J trimming: 7 bases; junction bases outside the gene matches: 6. The CDR3 is 15 residues long. The germline V gene encodes CDR1 MGHRA and CDR2 YSYEKL. The DNA of the CDR3 is TGCGCCAGCAGCCAAGCTCAGGGGGTGAGCGGGGAGCTGTTTTTT. This gives the protein CASSQAQGVSGELFF.